The source of this T cell receptor (beta chain) is a study of blood T cells in healthy people across ages. Germline assignment: CDR1 MGHRA and CDR2 YSYEKL. The CDR3 length is 16 residues. There are a few counts of this clonotype. Then a second PCR, running roughly 7 to 11 cycles, was carried out with a sample-barcoded 5' primer and a J-beta primer mix. In TCRdb, the 5' RACE reads were re-called with MiXCR into one record per CDR3 protein. The sample comprises approximately 800,000 distinct CDR3 sequences, around 68% of which are singletons, and about a quarter rests with the top ten. The sequenced sample was blood. The receptor comes from a man aged 30-40 years in good health. V is TRBV4-1 and J is TRBJ2-4; D uncertain. The J call may be wrong; the DNA end is better matched by TRBJ2-7. The CDR3 is CASSQEYTLAGSEQYF. The CDR3 DNA is TGCGCCAGCAGCCAAGAATATACCCTCGCTGGCTCCGAGCAGTACTTC.